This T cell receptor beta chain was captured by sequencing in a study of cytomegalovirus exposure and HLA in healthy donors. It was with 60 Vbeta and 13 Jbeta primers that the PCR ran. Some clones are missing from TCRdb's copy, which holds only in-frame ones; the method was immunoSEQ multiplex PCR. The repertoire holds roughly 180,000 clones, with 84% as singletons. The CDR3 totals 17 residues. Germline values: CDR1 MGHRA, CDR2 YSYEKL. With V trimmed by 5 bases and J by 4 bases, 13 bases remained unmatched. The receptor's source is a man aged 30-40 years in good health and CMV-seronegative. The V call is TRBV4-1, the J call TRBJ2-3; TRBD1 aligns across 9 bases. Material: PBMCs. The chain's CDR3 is CASSKASGTGNADTQYF. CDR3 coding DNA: TGCGCCAGCAGCAAAGCTTCCGGGACAGGGAACGCAGATACGCAGTATTTT.